Each of the 19 T cell receptor beta chains below was sequenced from the same sample in a study of blood T cell repertoires in COVID-19. Sequencing used immunoSEQ multiplex PCR; TCRdb keeps in-frame clones, though not all of them. The table includes approximately 190,000 clones, 82% detected once. The sample was peripheral blood. The receptors come from a woman aged 55-75 years with COVID-19, enrolled during active disease.

This chain links TRBV4-1 with TRBJ2-1, with 13 bases identical to TRBD2. The CDR3 totals 16 residues. Trimming took 6 bases from V and 1 from J; bases not matched to a gene: 3. Germline-derived CDR1 and CDR2 are MGHRA and YSYEKL. The CDR3 nucleotides read TGCGCCAGCAGGTGGACTAGCGGGGGTTCCTACAATGAGCAGTTCTTC. Its translation: CASRWTSGGSYNEQFF.

The V call is TRBV19, the J call TRBJ2-1; 10 bases align to TRBD1. With V trimmed by 3 bases and J by 5 bases, 4 bases remained unmatched. The V gene's germline CDR1 is LNHDA and CDR2 SQIVND (reference sequence). There are 15 residues in the CDR3. CDR3 coding DNA: TGTGCCAGTAGTATGGGACAGGGGAGGAACAATGAGCAGTTCTTC. This translates into CASSMGQGRNNEQFF.

The chain is built from TRBV28 and TRBJ1-3; D is unclear. V lost 5 bases to trimming and J lost 4 bases, with 15 bases between them. Germline-derived CDR1 and CDR2 are MDHEN and SYDVKM. The CDR3 covers 15 residues. The CDR3 nucleotides are TGTGCCAGCAGTCCAGTCGAATCGGGGGGAAACACCATATATTTT. It specifies CASSPVESGGNTIYF.

V gene TRBV28 combines with J gene TRBJ2-7; TRBD1 matches 7 bases. CDR3 length equals 15 residues. After removal of 5 bases from V and 3 bases from J, the junction contained 10 bases not matched to a gene. The germline CDR1 and CDR2 sequences are MDHEN and SYDVKM. The CDR3 is CASSTLLAGGYEQYF. The DNA of the CDR3 is TGTGCCAGCAGTACCCTATTGGCAGGGGGCTACGAGCAGTACTTC. Combining the CDR3 with reference TRBV28 and TRBJ2-7 gives the whole variable domain DVKVTQSSRYLVKRTGEKVFLECVQDMDHENMFWYRQDPGLGLRLIYFSYDVKMKEKGDIPEGYSVSREKKERFSLILESASTNQTSMYLCASSTLLAGGYEQYFGPGTRLTVT.

The chain employs TRBV7-2 and TRBJ2-5; 13 nucleotides align to TRBD2. The junction had 7 bases not matched to a gene; V was cut back by 10 bases and J by 5 bases. CDR1 is SGHTA and CDR2 is FQGNSA in the germline V gene. The CDR3 has 14 residues. The CDR3, as DNA: TGTGCCACCCGGACTAGCGGGAGAGGTGAGACCCAGTACTTC. Amino acid sequence: CATRTSGRGETQYF.

With respect to this clone: This CDR3 is also generated by other DNA sequences in the sample. The rearrangement uses TRBV4-1 and TRBJ1-4; 10 bases fit TRBD1. V was pared by 3 bases and J by 7 bases, with 5 bases of the junction left unmatched. Per the germline V gene, CDR1 is MGHRA and CDR2 is YSYEKL. This CDR3 contains 15 residues. The CDR3 DNA is TGCGCCAGCAGCCAGCCGGGACAGGGGTCTGAAAAACTGTTTTTT. Amino acid sequence: CASSQPGQGSEKLFF.

J is TRBJ2-2 and V is TRBV6-4, with D possibly matching TRBD1 (5 bases). Germline loops: CDR1 MRHNA, CDR2 SNTAGT. The CDR3 sequence is 14 residues long. Deletions cut 5 bases from V and 0 bases from J, with 7 bases between. This CDR3 is CASSSGPNTGELFF. CDR3 bases: TGTGCCAGCAGTTCAGGGCCGAACACCGGGGAGCTGTTTTTT.

This rearrangement joins TRBV5-6 to TRBJ2-7; the D is unclear. CDR1 and CDR2 (germline): SGHDT, YYEEEE. This CDR3 spans 12 amino acids. The ends were cut back, 8 bases at V and 6 bases at J, with 15 bases in the middle. The CDR3 sequence is CASGLESREQYF. In DNA, the CDR3 is TGTGCCAGTGGCCTAGAGAGCCGCGAGCAGTACTTC.

The CDR3 reads CASSPGREETQYF. Here the CDR3 DNA reads TGTGCCAGCAGTCCTGGGAGGGAAGAGACCCAGTACTTC. The chain joins TRBV28 to TRBJ2-5; 7 bases line up with TRBD2. The V gene's germline CDR1 is MDHEN and CDR2 SYDVKM. This CDR3 spans 13 amino acids. V gave up 5 bases and J gave up 3 bases; unmatched junction bases: 3.

The gene calls are TRBV7-9 and TRBJ2-2; 7 nucleotides align to TRBD2. The CDR3 is 15 residues long. Germline-derived CDR1 and CDR2 are SEHNR and FQNEAQ (reference sequence). The junction had 8 bases not matched to a gene; V was cut back by 6 bases and J by 4 bases. The chain's CDR3 is CASRGSGVSTGELFF. The CDR3 bases are TGTGCCAGCAGGGGGAGCGGGGTGAGCACCGGGGAGCTGTTTTTT.

This rearrangement joins TRBV5-6 to TRBJ1-6; 9 nucleotides match TRBD1. V was pared by 3 bases and J by 7 bases, with 2 bases of the junction left unmatched. There are 14 residues in the CDR3. CDR1 is SGHDT and CDR2 is YYEEEE in the germline V gene. CDR3 DNA: TGTGCCAGCAGCTCTGGACAGGGGAATTCACCCCTCCACTTT. It translates to CASSSGQGNSPLHF.

The chain has TRBV5-1 and TRBJ2-2, with TRBD2 matching 7 bases. This CDR3 contains 16 residues. The germline CDR1 and CDR2 sequences are SGHRS and YFSETQ. V dropped 0 bases and J dropped 6; count of bases not matched to a gene: 8. The CDR3: CASSLAGTMVAGELFF. The CDR3 region has the DNA TGCGCCAGCAGCTTGGCCGGGACTATGGTCGCCGGGGAGCTGTTTTTT.

The chain has TRBV5-1 and TRBJ1-4; perhaps TRBD1 as D (6 bases). The CDR3 consists of 14 residues. Per the germline V gene, CDR1 is SGHRS and CDR2 is YFSETQ. The ends were cut back, 2 bases at V and 8 bases at J, with 13 bases in the middle. CDR3 residues: CASSFSRGEEKLFF. The DNA of the CDR3 is TGCGCCAGCAGCTTCTCCAGGGGCGAGGAAAAACTGTTTTTT.

This chain uses TRBV6-6 with TRBJ1-6; D unresolved. The germline V gene encodes CDR1 MNHNY and CDR2 SVGAGI (reference sequence). This CDR3 is built from 14 residues. Trimming took off 1 base at V and 8 bases at J, with 9 bases between the two ends. CDR3 nucleotide sequence: TGTGCCAGCAGTTACTGGGTTGCGGATTCACCCCTCCACTTT. It is translated as CASSYWVADSPLHF.

This sequence joins TRBV5-5 and TRBJ1-5; D is unresolved. This CDR3 has 15 amino acids. The V gene's germline CDR1 is SGHKS and CDR2 YYEKEE (reference sequence). Deletions cut 4 bases from V and 0 bases from J, with 11 bases between. The CDR3 DNA reads TGTGCCAGCAGCCCCGACACCTATAGCAATCAGCCCCAGCATTTT. Amino acid sequence: CASSPDTYSNQPQHF.

The rearrangement joins TRBV15 to TRBJ2-3; maybe TRBD2 (6 bases). Trimming removed 8 bases from V and 1 base from J, with 16 bases in between. The germline gives CDR1 LNHNV, CDR2 YYDKDF (reference sequence). The CDR3 spans 15 residues. Here the CDR3 reads CATLLSGLGTDTQYF. The CDR3 region has the DNA TGTGCCACCCTGCTATCGGGACTGGGCACAGATACGCAGTATTTT. Full variable domain (outside the CDR3, taken from reference TRBV15 and TRBJ2-3): DAMVIQNPRYQVTQFGKPVTLSCSQTLNHNVMYWYQQKSSQAPKLLFHYYDKDFNNEADTPDNFQSRRPNTSFCFLDIRSPGLGDTAMYLCATLLSGLGTDTQYFGPGTRLTVL.

This rearrangement joins TRBV5-1 to TRBJ1-1; no clear D gene. V was cut by 3 bases and J by 1 base, with 10 bases left in between. This CDR3 contains 14 residues. Germline CDR1 reads SGHRS; CDR2 reads YFSETQ. This CDR3 is CASSSQYGNTEAFF. CDR3 coding DNA: TGCGCCAGCAGCTCCCAATACGGGAACACTGAAGCTTTCTTT.

The chain is built from TRBV6-4 and TRBJ2-3, with TRBD1 as a possible D gene (5 bases). CDR1 is MRHNA and CDR2 is SNTAGT in the germline V gene. This CDR3 has 15 amino acids. V was trimmed by 0 bases and J by 6 bases, leaving 13 bases between them. The CDR3 nucleotides read TGTGCCAGCAGTGACTCAGGGGATGGACGGGATACGCAGTATTTT. This gives the protein CASSDSGDGRDTQYF.

In this sample, this clone turned up once. V usage is TRBV6-2 or TRBV6-3 and J usage is TRBJ2-7; 9 bases line up with TRBD2. CDR1 is MNHEY, CDR2 SVGEGT, per germline. V lost 2 bases, J lost 3 bases, and 8 bases stayed unmatched. CDR3 size: 16 residues. The CDR3 sequence is CASSYGLARKNYEQYV. The CDR3 DNA sequence: TGTGCCAGCAGTTACGGACTAGCGAGAAAAAACTACGAGCAGTACGTC.